The sequence of this T cell receptor beta chain was determined in a study of blood T cells in healthy people across ages. It was with a sample-barcoded 5' primer and a J-beta primer mix that a second PCR of roughly 7 to 12 cycles was run. TCRdb reprocessed the 5' RACE reads via MiXCR and lists one record per CDR3 protein. The sample gives about 900,000 distinct CDR3 sequences, about 44% of which show up once; roughly 13% is in the top ten. The V and J ends lost 6 bases and 4 bases respectively, with 10 bases between them. CDR3 length: 13 amino acids. Sequenced material: blood. This sequence joins TRBV12-3 or TRBV12-4 and TRBJ1-5; unclear D gene. The source of this sequence is a man aged 25-45 years in good health. The CDR3 reads CASRERENQPQHF. The CDR3 region has the DNA TGTGCCAGCAGAGAAAGGGAGAATCAGCCCCAGCATTTT.